This T cell receptor (beta chain) was profiled in a study of blood T cell repertoires in COVID-19. Study information: COVID-19 samples, acute and convalescent, were from the United States, Italy and Spain. Nucleic acid was either cDNA or gDNA, and it came from T cells, B-cell-depleted T cells, or PBMCs.

Sequenced by immunoSEQ multiplex PCR; TCRdb stores in-frame clones only, minus some. The table shows about 160,000 clones, with 79% occurring only once. The junction had 7 bases not matched to a gene; V was cut back by 3 bases and J by 5 bases. Per the germline V gene, CDR1 is SGDLS and CDR2 is YYNGEE. This CDR3 is built from 16 residues. The chain joins TRBV9 to TRBJ2-7, with 14 bases identical to TRBD2. Sequencing was performed on peripheral blood. The sequence was collected from a woman between 55 and 75 years old with COVID-19, enrolled during active disease. The CDR3: CASSEGLAGDRDEQYF. In nucleotides, the CDR3 is TGTGCCAGCAGCGAGGGACTAGCGGGAGATCGCGACGAGCAGTACTTC.